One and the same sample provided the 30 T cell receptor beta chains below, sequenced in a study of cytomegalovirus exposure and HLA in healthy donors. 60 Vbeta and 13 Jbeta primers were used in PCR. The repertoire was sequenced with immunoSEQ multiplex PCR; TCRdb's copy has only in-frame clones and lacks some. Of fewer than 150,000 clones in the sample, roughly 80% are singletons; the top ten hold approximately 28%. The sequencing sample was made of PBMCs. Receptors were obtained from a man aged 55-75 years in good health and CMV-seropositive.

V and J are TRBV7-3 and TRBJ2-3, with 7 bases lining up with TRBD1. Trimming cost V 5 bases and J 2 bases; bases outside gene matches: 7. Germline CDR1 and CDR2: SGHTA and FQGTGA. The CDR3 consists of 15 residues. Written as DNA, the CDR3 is TGTGCCAGCAGCCTTGGGACAGCTTACACAGATACGCAGTATTTT. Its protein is CASSLGTAYTDTQYF.

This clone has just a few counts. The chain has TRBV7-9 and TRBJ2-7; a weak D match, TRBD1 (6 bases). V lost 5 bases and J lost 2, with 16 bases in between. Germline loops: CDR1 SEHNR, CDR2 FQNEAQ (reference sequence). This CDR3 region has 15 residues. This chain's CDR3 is CASSPSPGQAYEQYF. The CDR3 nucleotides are TGTGCCAGCAGCCCTAGCCCGGGACAAGCCTACGAGCAGTACTTC.

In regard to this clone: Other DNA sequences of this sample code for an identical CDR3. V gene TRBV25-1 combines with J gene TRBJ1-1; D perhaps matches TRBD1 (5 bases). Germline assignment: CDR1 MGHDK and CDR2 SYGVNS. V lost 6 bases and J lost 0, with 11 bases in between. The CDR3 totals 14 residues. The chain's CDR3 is CASSLGGMNTEAFF. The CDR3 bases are TGTGCCAGCAGCCTCGGGGGGATGAACACTGAAGCTTTCTTT.

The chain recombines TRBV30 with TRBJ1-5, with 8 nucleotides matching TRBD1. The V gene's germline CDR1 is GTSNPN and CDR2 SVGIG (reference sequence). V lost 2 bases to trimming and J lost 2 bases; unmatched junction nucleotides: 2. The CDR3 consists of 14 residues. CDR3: CAWSLDRGNQPQHF. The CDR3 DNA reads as TGTGCCTGGAGTTTGGACAGGGGCAATCAGCCCCAGCATTTT. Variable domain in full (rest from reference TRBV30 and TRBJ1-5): SQTIHQWPATLVQPVGSPLSLECTVEGTSNPNLYWYRQAAGRGLQLLFYSVGIGQISSEVPQNLSASRPQDRQFILSSKKLLLSDSGFYLCAWSLDRGNQPQHFGDGTRLSIL.

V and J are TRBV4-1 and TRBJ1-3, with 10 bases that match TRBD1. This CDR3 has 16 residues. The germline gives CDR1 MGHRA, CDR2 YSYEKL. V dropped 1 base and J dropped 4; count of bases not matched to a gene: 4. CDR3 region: CASSQGGQGIGNTIYF. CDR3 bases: TGCGCCAGCAGCCAAGGGGGACAGGGGATCGGAAACACCATATATTTT.

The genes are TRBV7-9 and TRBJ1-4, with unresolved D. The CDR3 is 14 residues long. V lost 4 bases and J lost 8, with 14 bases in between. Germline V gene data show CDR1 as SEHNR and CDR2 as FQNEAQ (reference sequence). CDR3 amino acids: CASSSPWGGEKLFF. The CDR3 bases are TGTGCCAGCAGCTCTCCTTGGGGAGGGGAAAAACTGTTTTTT.

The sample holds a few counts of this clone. CDR3 protein: CASSPGQGITYEQYF. Written as DNA, the CDR3 is TGTGCCAGCAGCCCGGGACAGGGGATTACCTACGAGCAGTACTTC. The chain joins TRBV7-3 to TRBJ2-7, with 10 positions matching TRBD1. The CDR3 is 15 residues long. J lost 2 bases, V lost 5 bases, and 6 bases had no gene match. CDR1 is SGHTA, CDR2 FQGTGA, per germline.

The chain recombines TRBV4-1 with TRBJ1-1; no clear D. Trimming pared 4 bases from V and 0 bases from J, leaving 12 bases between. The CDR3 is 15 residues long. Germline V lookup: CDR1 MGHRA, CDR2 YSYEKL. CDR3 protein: CASSPERAVNTEAFF. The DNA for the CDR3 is TGCGCCAGCAGCCCAGAGAGGGCCGTGAACACTGAAGCTTTCTTT.

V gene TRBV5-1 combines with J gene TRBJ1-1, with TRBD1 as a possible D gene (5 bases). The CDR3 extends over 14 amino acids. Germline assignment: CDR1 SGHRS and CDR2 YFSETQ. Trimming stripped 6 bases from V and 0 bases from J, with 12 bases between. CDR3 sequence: CASTKRQMNTEAFF. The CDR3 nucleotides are TGCGCCAGCACCAAGAGACAGATGAACACTGAAGCTTTCTTT.

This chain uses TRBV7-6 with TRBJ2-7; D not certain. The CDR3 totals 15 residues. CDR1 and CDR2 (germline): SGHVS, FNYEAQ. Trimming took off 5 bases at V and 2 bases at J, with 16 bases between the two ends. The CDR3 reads CASSMTATFPYEQYF. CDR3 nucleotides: TGTGCCAGCAGCATGACTGCCACCTTCCCCTACGAGCAGTACTTC.

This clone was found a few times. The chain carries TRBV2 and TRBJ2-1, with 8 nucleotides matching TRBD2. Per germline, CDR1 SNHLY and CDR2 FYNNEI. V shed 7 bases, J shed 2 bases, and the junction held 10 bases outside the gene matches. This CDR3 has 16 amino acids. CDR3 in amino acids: CASTHGGGGPYNEQFF. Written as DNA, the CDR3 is TGTGCCAGCACCCATGGGGGCGGGGGGCCCTACAATGAGCAGTTCTTC.

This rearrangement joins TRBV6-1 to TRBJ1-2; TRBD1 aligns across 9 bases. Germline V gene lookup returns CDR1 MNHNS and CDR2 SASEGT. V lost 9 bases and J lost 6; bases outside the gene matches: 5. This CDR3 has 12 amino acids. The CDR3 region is CASIRDRDGYTF. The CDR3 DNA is TGTGCCAGTATCCGGGACAGGGATGGCTACACCTTC.

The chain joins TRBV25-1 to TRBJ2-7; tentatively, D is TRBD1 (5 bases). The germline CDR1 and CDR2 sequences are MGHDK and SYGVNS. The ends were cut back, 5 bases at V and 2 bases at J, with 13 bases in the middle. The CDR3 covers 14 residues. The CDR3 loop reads CASSSARGTYEQYF. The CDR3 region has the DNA TGTGCCAGCAGTTCAGCTAGGGGCACCTACGAGCAGTACTTC.

The CDR3 region is CASSGGRSFIDTQYF. The CDR3, as DNA: TGTGCCAGCAGCGGCGGGAGGTCTTTCATAGATACGCAGTATTTT. V is TRBV5-4 and J is TRBJ2-3; 8 bases are a match to TRBD2. This CDR3 has 15 residues. The germline V gene encodes CDR1 SGHNT and CDR2 YYREEE (reference sequence). J was trimmed by 5 bases and V by 4 bases; bases with no gene match: 9.

CDR3 region: CASSLGWDRVTEAFF. The DNA for the CDR3 is TGTGCCAGCAGCTTAGGCTGGGACAGGGTCACTGAAGCTTTCTTT. The gene calls are TRBV7-9 and TRBJ1-1; TRBD1 aligns across 9 bases. V was clipped by 1 base and J by 4 bases; unmatched bases: 4. Germline-derived CDR1 and CDR2 are SEHNR and FQNEAQ (reference sequence). This CDR3 is built from 15 residues.

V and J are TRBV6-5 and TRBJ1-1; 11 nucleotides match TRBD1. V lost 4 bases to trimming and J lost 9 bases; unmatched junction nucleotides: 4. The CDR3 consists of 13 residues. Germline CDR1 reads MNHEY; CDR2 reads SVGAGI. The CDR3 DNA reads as TGTGCCAGCAGTTCCAGGACAGGGGGCAAAGCTTTCTTT. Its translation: CASSSRTGGKAFF.

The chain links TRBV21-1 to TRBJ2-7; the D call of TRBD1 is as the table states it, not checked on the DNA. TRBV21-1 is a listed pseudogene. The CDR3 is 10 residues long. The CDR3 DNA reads TGCACAGGGGGCTTCTACGAGCAGTACTTC. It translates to CTGGFYEQYF.

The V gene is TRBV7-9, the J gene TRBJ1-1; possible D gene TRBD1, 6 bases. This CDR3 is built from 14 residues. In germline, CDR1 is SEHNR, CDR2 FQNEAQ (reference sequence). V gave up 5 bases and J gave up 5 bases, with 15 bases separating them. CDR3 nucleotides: TGTGCCAGCAGCCCCACAGGGATGGAAACTGAAGCTTTCTTT. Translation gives CASSPTGMETEAFF.

The CDR3 protein is CASGSGGTGELFF. In DNA, the CDR3 is TGTGCTAGTGGTTCGGGGGGGACCGGGGAGCTGTTTTTT. The rearrangement links TRBV12-5 to TRBJ2-2; TRBD2 matches at 8 bases. CDR3 size: 13 residues. Germline CDR1 reads LGHNT; CDR2 reads FRNRAP. V gave up 4 bases and J gave up 5 bases; unmatched junction bases: 0.

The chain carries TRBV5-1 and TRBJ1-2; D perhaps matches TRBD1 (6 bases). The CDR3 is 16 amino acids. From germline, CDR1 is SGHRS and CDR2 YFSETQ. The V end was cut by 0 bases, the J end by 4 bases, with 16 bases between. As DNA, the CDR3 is TGCGCCAGCAGCTTGGATGAGGGGGGGTATGGCTATGGCTACACCTTC. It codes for CASSLDEGGYGYGYTF.

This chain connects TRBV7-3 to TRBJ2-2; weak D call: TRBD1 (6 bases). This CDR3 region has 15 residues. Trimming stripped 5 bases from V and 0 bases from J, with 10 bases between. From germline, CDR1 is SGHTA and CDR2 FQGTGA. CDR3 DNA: TGTGCCAGCAGCCCAAGGACAGCGAACACCGGGGAGCTGTTTTTT. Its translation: CASSPRTANTGELFF.

CDR3 bases: TGTGCCATCAGTGAGGGGCAGTCCAGGGGTGCCATATATTTT. It encodes CAISEGQSRGAIYF. The V and J genes are TRBV10-3 and TRBJ1-3; perhaps TRBD1 as D (6 bases). Trimming stripped 2 bases from V and 11 bases from J, with 16 bases between. CDR3 length: 14 amino acids. CDR1 is ENHRY, CDR2 SYGVKD, per germline.

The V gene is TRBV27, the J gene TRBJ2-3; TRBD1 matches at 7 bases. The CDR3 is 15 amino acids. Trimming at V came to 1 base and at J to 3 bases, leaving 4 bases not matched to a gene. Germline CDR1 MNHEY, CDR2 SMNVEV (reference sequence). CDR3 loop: CASSLLEGATDTQYF. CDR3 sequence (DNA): TGTGCCAGCAGTTTATTAGAGGGGGCGACAGATACGCAGTATTTT.

CDR3 loop: CASSVGGLYTGELFF. CDR3 bases: TGCGCCAGCAGCGTCGGAGGGCTATACACCGGGGAGCTGTTTTTT. The V gene is TRBV5-1, the J gene TRBJ2-2; maybe TRBD2 (6 bases). The CDR3 extends over 15 amino acids. Deletions cut 4 bases from V and 3 bases from J, with 13 bases between. Germline CDR1 SGHRS, CDR2 YFSETQ.

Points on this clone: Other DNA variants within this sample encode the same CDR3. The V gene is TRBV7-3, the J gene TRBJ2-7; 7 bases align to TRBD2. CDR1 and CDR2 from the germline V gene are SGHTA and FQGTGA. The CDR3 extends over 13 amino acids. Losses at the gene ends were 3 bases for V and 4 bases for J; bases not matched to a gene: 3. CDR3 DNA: TGTGCCAGCAGCTTTCGGGGAGGGTACGAGCAGTACTTC. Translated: CASSFRGGYEQYF.

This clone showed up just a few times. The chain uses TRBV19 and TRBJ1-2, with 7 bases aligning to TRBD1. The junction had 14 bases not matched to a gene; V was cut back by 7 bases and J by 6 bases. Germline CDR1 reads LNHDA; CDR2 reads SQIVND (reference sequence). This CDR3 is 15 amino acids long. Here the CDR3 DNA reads TGTGCCAGTATGATGGTAGGGGGCGTTTATGATGGCTACACCTTC. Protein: CASMMVGGVYDGYTF. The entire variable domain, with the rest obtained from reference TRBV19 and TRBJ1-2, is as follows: DGGITQSPKYLFRKEGQNVTLSCEQNLNHDAMYWYRQDPGQGLRLIYYSQIVNDFQKGDIAEGYSVSREKKESFPLTVTSAQKNPTAFYLCASMMVGGVYDGYTFGSGTRLTVV.

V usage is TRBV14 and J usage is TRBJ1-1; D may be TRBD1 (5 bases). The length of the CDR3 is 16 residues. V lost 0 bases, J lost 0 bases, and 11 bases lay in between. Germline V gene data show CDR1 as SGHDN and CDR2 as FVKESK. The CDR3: CASSQEWGVVNTEAFF. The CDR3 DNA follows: TGTGCCAGCAGCCAAGAGTGGGGGGTCGTGAACACTGAAGCTTTCTTT.

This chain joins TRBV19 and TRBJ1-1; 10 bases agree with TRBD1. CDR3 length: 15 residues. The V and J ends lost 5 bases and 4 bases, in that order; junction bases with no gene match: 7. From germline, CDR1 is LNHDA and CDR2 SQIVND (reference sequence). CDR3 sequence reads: CASSWGQGLGTEAFF. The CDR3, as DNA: TGTGCCAGTAGTTGGGGACAGGGGTTGGGCACTGAAGCTTTCTTT. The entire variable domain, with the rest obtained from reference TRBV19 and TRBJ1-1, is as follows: DGGITQSPKYLFRKEGQNVTLSCEQNLNHDAMYWYRQDPGQGLRLIYYSQIVNDFQKGDIAEGYSVSREKKESFPLTVTSAQKNPTAFYLCASSWGQGLGTEAFFGQGTRLTVV.

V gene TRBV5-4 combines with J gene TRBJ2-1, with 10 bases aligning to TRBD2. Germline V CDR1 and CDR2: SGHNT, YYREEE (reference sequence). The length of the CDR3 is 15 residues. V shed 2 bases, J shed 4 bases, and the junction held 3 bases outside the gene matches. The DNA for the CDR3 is TGTGCCAGCAGCTTCGGACTAGCGGAGTACAATGAGCAGTTCTTC. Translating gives CASSFGLAEYNEQFF.

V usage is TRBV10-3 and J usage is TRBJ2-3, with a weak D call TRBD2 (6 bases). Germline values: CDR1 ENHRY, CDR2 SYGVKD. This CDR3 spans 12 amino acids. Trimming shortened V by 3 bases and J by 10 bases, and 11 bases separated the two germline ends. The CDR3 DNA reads TGTGCCATCAGTGAATCGGGGGATCCGCAGTATTTT. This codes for CAISESGDPQYF.